Following are 26 T cell receptor beta chains from one sample sequenced in a study of T cell responses to AZD1222 COVID-19 vaccine. Generated by immunoSEQ multiplex PCR, the TCRdb table keeps only in-frame clones and is missing some. The data show around 94,000 clones, approximately 81% seen once. The sample in question was peripheral blood, obtained on day 0 of AZD1222 vaccination. All receptors come from an adult in good health.

The rearrangement joins TRBV5-4 to TRBJ2-7; 9 bases map to TRBD1. CDR3 size: 15 residues. CDR1 and CDR2 from the germline V gene are SGHNT and YYREEE (reference sequence). V gave up 6 bases and J gave up 5 bases; unmatched junction bases: 12. The CDR3 DNA is TGTGCCAGCACCAGGGGCCGGACAGGGGACAACGAGCAGTACTTC. Translated: CASTRGRTGDNEQYF.

The CDR3 DNA follows: TGTGCCAGCAGCCAAGCTGAGACAGCCAACTATGGCTACACCTTC. It specifies CASSQAETANYGYTF. The chain is built from TRBV4-2 and TRBJ1-2, with TRBD1 as a possible D gene (5 bases). The V end lost 1 base, the J end lost 2 bases, and 11 bases lay between the germline ends. CDR3 size: 15 residues. Per the germline V gene, CDR1 is LGHNA and CDR2 is YNFKEQ.

This clone showed up just a few times. The chain uses TRBV7-9 and TRBJ1-6, with D hard to call. Trimming removed 3 bases from V and 7 bases from J, with 7 bases in between. Germline lookup yields CDR1 SEHNR and CDR2 FQNEAQ (reference sequence). The CDR3 extends over 13 amino acids. CDR3 nucleotides: TGTGCCAGCAGCTTGGCACCGAATTCACCCCTCCACTTT. This translates into CASSLAPNSPLHF.

A note on this clone: An end of the junction differs from the germline gene, which may be a read error. V and J are TRBV4-3 and TRBJ2-3, with D possibly TRBD1 on 6 matching bases. Per the germline V gene, CDR1 is LGHNA and CDR2 is YSLEER. The CDR3 covers 13 residues. As DNA, the CDR3 is TGCGCCAGCAGCCCCCAGGTGACAGGTACGCAGTATTTT. The encoded protein is CASSPQVTGTQYF.

The chain combines TRBV19 with TRBJ1-1; D possibly corresponds to TRBD1 (5 bases). The CDR3 has 16 amino acids. From germline, CDR1 is LNHDA and CDR2 SQIVND (reference sequence). V was clipped by 1 base and J by 2 bases, with 14 bases between them. CDR3 sequence reads: CASSIGLVDRNTEAFF. CDR3 DNA sequence: TGTGCCAGTAGTATAGGGTTGGTTGACAGAAACACTGAAGCTTTCTTT.

The rearrangement joins TRBV19 to TRBJ1-5; the D gene is possibly TRBD1 (6 bases). V dropped 3 bases and J dropped 8 bases, with 14 bases sitting between them. The germline gives CDR1 LNHDA, CDR2 SQIVND (reference sequence). There are 14 residues in the CDR3. The CDR3 loop reads CASSIKRGWEPQHF. The DNA for the CDR3 is TGTGCCAGTAGTATTAAGAGGGGGTGGGAGCCCCAGCATTTT.

This clone was observed a handful of times. This chain links TRBV5-1 with TRBJ2-7, with D possibly matching TRBD1 (6 bases). Per the germline V gene, CDR1 is SGHRS and CDR2 is YFSETQ. CDR3 length: 14 residues. V was trimmed by 4 bases and J by 3 bases, leaving 14 bases between them. The CDR3 bases are TGCGCCAGCAGCCCTGGACAGTTAATCTACGAGCAGTACTTC. This codes for CASSPGQLIYEQYF.

The rearrangement uses TRBV7-6 and TRBJ2-3; 7 positions match TRBD2. The V and J ends lost 5 bases and 3 bases, in that order; junction bases with no gene match: 8. The CDR3 covers 15 residues. Germline V gene data show CDR1 as SGHVS and CDR2 as FNYEAQ. The CDR3 coding sequence is TGTGCCAGCAGCCGAGGCGGGGGAGGAACAGATACGCAGTATTTT. Encoded protein: CASSRGGGGTDTQYF.

Notes on this clone: This same CDR3 is encoded by further DNA sequences in the sample. The J gene is TRBJ2-2, the V gene TRBV9, with a possible D match to TRBD2 (6 bases). CDR3 length: 13 residues. V lost 2 bases to trimming and J lost 4 bases, with 6 bases between them. CDR1 is SGDLS and CDR2 is YYNGEE in the germline V gene. CDR3 protein: CASSVGGTGELFF. The CDR3 nucleotides read TGTGCCAGCAGCGTGGGGGGCACCGGGGAGCTGTTTTTT.

This clone has only a few counts. The chain carries TRBV27 and TRBJ2-7; 8 positions match TRBD1. This CDR3 has 16 residues. Germline V gives CDR1 MNHEY, CDR2 SMNVEV (reference sequence). V gave up 6 bases and J gave up 7 bases; unmatched junction bases: 17. This CDR3 reads CASRPGWDRTLREQYV. Here the CDR3 DNA reads TGTGCCAGCAGACCGGGGTGGGACAGGACCCTTCGGGAGCAGTACGTC.

This chain uses TRBV18 with TRBJ1-2; tentatively, D is TRBD1 (6 bases). V lost 2 bases and J lost 0, with 10 bases in between. The CDR3 contains 15 residues. Germline V lookup: CDR1 KGHSH, CDR2 LQKENI. The CDR3 here is CASSPGAGANYGYTF. The DNA for the CDR3 is TGTGCCAGCTCACCAGGGGCAGGGGCTAACTATGGCTACACCTTC.

The chain employs TRBV9 and TRBJ1-4; D gene ambiguous. This CDR3 spans 15 amino acids. The V end was cut by 3 bases, the J end by 0 bases, with 9 bases between. Per the germline V gene, CDR1 is SGDLS and CDR2 is YYNGEE. This CDR3 reads CASSEHSTTNEKLFF. In DNA form, the CDR3 reads TGTGCCAGCAGCGAACACAGTACAACTAATGAAAAACTGTTTTTT.

The V gene is TRBV19, the J gene TRBJ1-3; 7 bases match TRBD1. Germline-derived CDR1 and CDR2 are LNHDA and SQIVND (reference sequence). The CDR3 totals 15 residues. V was clipped by 6 bases and J by 0 bases; unmatched bases: 5. DNA for the CDR3: TGTGCCAGTAGCGCGGACAGGCCCTCTGGAAACACCATATATTTT. Translation gives CASSADRPSGNTIYF.

The chain has TRBV7-2 and TRBJ2-7; 7 bases line up with TRBD2. Germline V lookup: CDR1 SGHTA, CDR2 FQGNSA. The CDR3 spans 15 residues. Losses at the gene ends were 6 bases for V and 1 base for J; bases not matched to a gene: 9. The CDR3: CASRGPAGNSYEQYF. CDR3 DNA sequence: TGTGCCAGCAGGGGGCCAGCGGGGAATTCCTACGAGCAGTACTTC.

V and J are TRBV5-8 and TRBJ1-1; D is undetermined. The germline V gene has CDR1 SGHTS and CDR2 YDEGEE. V gave up 5 bases and J gave up 5 bases, with 10 bases separating them. This CDR3 comprises 12 residues. The CDR3 DNA reads as TGTGCCAGCAGTCGGGGTGGAACTGAAGCTTTCTTT. It translates to CASSRGGTEAFF.

This clone has just one count. The J gene is TRBJ1-4, the V gene TRBV7-9; D remains ambiguous. The CDR3 covers 15 residues. Germline V gives CDR1 SEHNR, CDR2 FQNEAQ (reference sequence). V lost 3 bases to trimming and J lost 6 bases, with 14 bases between them. In nucleotides, the CDR3 is TGTGCCAGCAGCTTCGTAGGCCCCAAGGATGAAAAACTGTTTTTT. It is translated as CASSFVGPKDEKLFF.

V is TRBV6-5 and J is TRBJ1-1; D remains unclear. The CDR3 length is 13 residues. Germline V lookup: CDR1 MNHEY, CDR2 SVGAGI. With 0 bases removed from V and 5 bases from J, the gap between germline ends came to 7 bases. The CDR3 DNA sequence: TGTGCCAGCAGTTACTCGTCGATAACTGAAGCTTTCTTT. Protein: CASSYSSITEAFF.

This chain links TRBV14 with TRBJ1-1; D is uncertain. Germline V gene sequence: CDR1 SGHDN, CDR2 FVKESK. The CDR3 extends over 12 amino acids. V lost 4 bases, J lost 6 bases, and 9 bases lay in between. CDR3 region: CASSPQLAEAFF. CDR3 bases: TGTGCCAGCAGCCCCCAGTTGGCTGAAGCTTTCTTT.

This clone was counted a single time. CDR3 bases: TGTGCCAGCAGTTTATCGGGCTCCGTCGGGCAGTACGTC. This gives the protein CASSLSGSVGQYV. The chain links TRBV12-3 or TRBV12-4 to TRBJ2-7; no clear D gene. V was cut by 2 bases and J by 9 bases, with 14 bases left in between. There are 13 residues in the CDR3.

The chain carries TRBV7-9 and TRBJ2-7, with 9 bases identical to TRBD1. This CDR3 contains 15 residues. The V gene end was trimmed by 5 bases and the J gene end by 5 bases; junction bases not matched to a gene: 10. CDR1 is SEHNR, CDR2 FQNEAQ, per germline (reference sequence). CDR3 DNA: TGTGCCAGCAGCATGGGCGGACAGGGGTTCCACGAGCAGTACTTC. Translating gives CASSMGGQGFHEQYF. Together with reference TRBV7-9 and TRBJ2-7, the CDR3 gives the full variable domain: DTGVSQNPRHKITKRGQNVTFRCDPISEHNRLYWYRQTLGQGPEFLTYFQNEAQLEKSRLLSDRFSAERPKGSFSTLEIQRTEQGDSAMYLCASSMGGQGFHEQYFGPGTRLTVT.

This chain links TRBV11-3 with TRBJ1-3; 7 bases map to TRBD1. The CDR3 is made up of 16 amino acids. CDR1 is SGHNT, CDR2 YENEEA, per germline. J lost 0 bases, V lost 4 bases, and 6 bases had no gene match. CDR3 protein: CASSSRTGNSGNTIYF. CDR3 DNA: TGTGCCAGCAGCTCTAGGACAGGCAACTCTGGAAACACCATATATTTT.

The gene calls are TRBV4-3 and TRBJ1-2; D gene uncertain. The CDR3 is 15 amino acids. V was cut by 3 bases and J by 4 bases, with 15 bases left in between. The V gene's germline CDR1 is LGHNA and CDR2 YSLEER. The CDR3 DNA sequence: TGCGCCAGCAGCCAGGGTGAAGCGTCCCGCTATGGCTACACCTTC. It is translated as CASSQGEASRYGYTF.

The rearrangement uses TRBV5-4 and TRBJ2-1, with 9 bases matching TRBD2. Germline V gene sequence: CDR1 SGHNT, CDR2 YYREEE (reference sequence). With 3 bases clipped from V and 8 bases from J, the junction kept 9 bases outside the gene matches. This CDR3 contains 15 residues. CDR3 in amino acids: CASSSLRGGEDEQFF. The CDR3 DNA reads as TGTGCCAGCAGCTCTCTGCGGGGGGGCGAGGATGAGCAGTTCTTC.

V is TRBV10-1 and J is TRBJ1-6; maybe TRBD1 (6 bases). Trimming removed 6 bases at V and 7 bases at J, with 13 bases between. Germline assignment: CDR1 WNHNN and CDR2 SYGVQD (reference sequence). This CDR3 spans 14 amino acids. CDR3 nucleotide sequence: TGCGCCAGCAGCCCGGGACACCAGAATTCACCCCTCCACTTT. Translating gives CASSPGHQNSPLHF.

V and J are TRBV7-9 and TRBJ1-2, with D possibly matching TRBD1 (5 bases). This CDR3 is built from 13 residues. CDR1 and CDR2 from the germline V gene are SEHNR and FQNEAQ (reference sequence). V lost 5 bases and J lost 8, with 15 bases in between. Here the CDR3 DNA reads TGTGCCAGCAGCCCCAGGTCAGGGACCGGCTACACCTTC. Its translation is CASSPRSGTGYTF.

J is TRBJ2-2 and V is TRBV5-1; D is possibly TRBD1 (5 bases). This CDR3 comprises 16 residues. Trimming pared 2 bases from V and 0 bases from J, leaving 11 bases between. The V gene's germline CDR1 is SGHRS and CDR2 YFSETQ. CDR3 amino acids: CASSFDLGANTGELFF. In nucleotides, the CDR3 is TGCGCCAGCAGCTTTGATTTAGGGGCGAACACCGGGGAGCTGTTTTTT.